This TCR beta chain was sequenced for a study of blood T cell repertoires in COVID-19. Looking at the study overall: Samples came from the United States, Italy and Spain, spanning acute and convalescent COVID-19. T cells, B-cell-depleted T cells, or PBMCs provided the cDNA or gDNA that served as material.

Repertoires were generated with immunoSEQ multiplex PCR, while TCRdb's copy carries only in-frame clones and drops some. Of 130,000 to 150,000 clones in the sample, about 92% are singletons; the top ten hold 1.5% to 2%. Trimming at V came to 1 base and at J to 8 bases, leaving 7 bases not matched to a gene. The germline gives CDR1 SGHTA, CDR2 FQGNSA. This CDR3 is 15 amino acids long. The chain couples TRBV7-2 to TRBJ1-2; TRBD1 matches 10 bases. The sequenced sample consisted of peripheral blood. The sequence came from a human donor in a cohort sampled during active COVID-19. The chain's CDR3 is CASSLERQGARGYTF. The CDR3 bases are TGTGCCAGCAGCTTAGAGCGACAGGGGGCTCGGGGCTACACCTTC.